The 5 T cell receptor beta chains below all came from one sample that was sequenced in a study of blood T cell repertoires in COVID-19. Method: immunoSEQ multiplex PCR; TCRdb's copy keeps in-frame clones and lacks some. This sample has about 140,000 clones, with around 87% found just once. Sequenced material: peripheral blood. The receptor set was obtained from a woman between 45 and 65 years old with active or convalescent COVID-19.

The gene calls are TRBV18 and TRBJ2-6; no definite D call. Trimming took 1 base from V and 2 from J, leaving 3 bases between them. The CDR3 contains 14 residues. CDR1 and CDR2 (germline): KGHSH, LQKENI. DNA for the CDR3: TGTGCCAGCTCACCACTCACTGGGGCCAACGTCCTGACTTTC. It translates to CASSPLTGANVLTF.

The chain joins TRBV19 to TRBJ2-1, with 7 bases fitting TRBD1. This CDR3 has 14 residues. Germline CDR1 LNHDA, CDR2 SQIVND (reference sequence). V shed 5 bases, J shed 4 bases, and the junction held 5 bases outside the gene matches. The CDR3: CASSVRDRYNEQFF. CDR3 DNA sequence: TGTGCCAGTAGTGTTCGGGACAGATACAATGAGCAGTTCTTC. The variable domain in full, with the rest retrieved from reference TRBV19 and TRBJ2-1, is DGGITQSPKYLFRKEGQNVTLSCEQNLNHDAMYWYRQDPGQGLRLIYYSQIVNDFQKGDIAEGYSVSREKKESFPLTVTSAQKNPTAFYLCASSVRDRYNEQFFGPGTRLTVL.

DNA of the CDR3: TGTGCCATCAGTGTAAACACCTACAATGAGCAGTTCTTC. It translates to CAISVNTYNEQFF. The rearrangement links TRBV10-3 to TRBJ2-1; D unclear. CDR3 length: 13 amino acids. V shed 4 bases and J shed 2 bases, with 6 bases lying between them. In germline, CDR1 is ENHRY, CDR2 SYGVKD.

The V call is TRBV7-9, the J call TRBJ2-5; 13 bases align to TRBD2. With 6 bases clipped from V and 5 bases from J, the junction kept 6 bases outside the gene matches. Looked up from germline, CDR1 is SEHNR and CDR2 is FQNEAQ (reference sequence). This CDR3 contains 15 residues. The CDR3 sequence: CASSLGTSGVETQYF. Written as DNA, the CDR3 is TGTGCCAGCAGTCTTGGGACTAGCGGGGTGGAGACCCAGTACTTC.

This chain links TRBV11-3 with TRBJ2-3; D possibly corresponds to TRBD1 (5 bases). The length of the CDR3 is 14 residues. V was pared by 1 base and J by 4 bases, with 9 bases between. The germline V gene has CDR1 SGHNT and CDR2 YENEEA. The DNA for the CDR3 is TGTGCCAGCAGCTTAGGTTCAGGGTCAGATACGCAGTATTTT. Translated: CASSLGSGSDTQYF.